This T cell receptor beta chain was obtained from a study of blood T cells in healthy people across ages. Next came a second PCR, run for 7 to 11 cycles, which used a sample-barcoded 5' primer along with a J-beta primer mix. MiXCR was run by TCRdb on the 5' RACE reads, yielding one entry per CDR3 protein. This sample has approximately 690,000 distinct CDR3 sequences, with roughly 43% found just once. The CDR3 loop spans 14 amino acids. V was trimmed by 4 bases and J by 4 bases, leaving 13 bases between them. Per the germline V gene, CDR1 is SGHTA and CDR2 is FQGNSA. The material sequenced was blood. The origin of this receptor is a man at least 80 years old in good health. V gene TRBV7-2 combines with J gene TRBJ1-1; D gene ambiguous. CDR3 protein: CASSSSVRSTEAFF. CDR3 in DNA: TGTGCCAGCAGCTCCAGCGTCAGGAGCACTGAAGCTTTCTTT.